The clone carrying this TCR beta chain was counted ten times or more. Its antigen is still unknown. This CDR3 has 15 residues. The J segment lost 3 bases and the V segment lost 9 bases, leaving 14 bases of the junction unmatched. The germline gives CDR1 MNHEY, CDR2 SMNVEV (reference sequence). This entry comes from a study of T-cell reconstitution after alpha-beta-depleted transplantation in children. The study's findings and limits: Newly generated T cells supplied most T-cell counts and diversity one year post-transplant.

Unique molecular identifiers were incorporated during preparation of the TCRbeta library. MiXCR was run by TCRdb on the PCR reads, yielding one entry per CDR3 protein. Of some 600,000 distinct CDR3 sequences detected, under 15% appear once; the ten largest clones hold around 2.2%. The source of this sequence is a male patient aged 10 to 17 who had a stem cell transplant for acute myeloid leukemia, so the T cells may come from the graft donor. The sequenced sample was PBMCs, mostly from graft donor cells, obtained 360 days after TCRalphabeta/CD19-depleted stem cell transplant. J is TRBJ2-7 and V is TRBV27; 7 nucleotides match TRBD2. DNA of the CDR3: TGTGCCAGACTAAGACTAGCTTGTTTCTTCTACGAGCAGTACTTC. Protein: CARLRLACFFYEQYF.